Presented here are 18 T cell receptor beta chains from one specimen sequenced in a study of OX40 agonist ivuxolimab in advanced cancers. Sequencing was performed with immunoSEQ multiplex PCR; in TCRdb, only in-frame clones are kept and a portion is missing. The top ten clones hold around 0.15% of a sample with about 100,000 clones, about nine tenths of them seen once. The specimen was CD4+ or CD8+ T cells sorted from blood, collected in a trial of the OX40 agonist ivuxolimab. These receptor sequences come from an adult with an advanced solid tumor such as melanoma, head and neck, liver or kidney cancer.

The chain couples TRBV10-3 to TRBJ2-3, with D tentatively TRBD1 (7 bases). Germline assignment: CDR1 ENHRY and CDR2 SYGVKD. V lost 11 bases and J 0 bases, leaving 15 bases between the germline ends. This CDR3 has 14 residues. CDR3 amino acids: CAVARGTSTDTQYF. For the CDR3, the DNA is TGTGCCGTAGCCAGGGGGACTAGCACAGATACGCAGTATTTT.

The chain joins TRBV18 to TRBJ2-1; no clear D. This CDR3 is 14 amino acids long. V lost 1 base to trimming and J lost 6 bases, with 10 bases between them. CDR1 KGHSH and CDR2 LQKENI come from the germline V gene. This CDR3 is CASSPRQESNEQFF. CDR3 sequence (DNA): TGTGCCAGCTCACCACGGCAGGAATCCAATGAGCAGTTCTTC. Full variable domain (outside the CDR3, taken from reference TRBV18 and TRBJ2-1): NAGVMQNPRHLVRRRGQEARLRCSPMKGHSHVYWYRQLPEEGLKFMVYLQKENIIDESGMPKERFSAEFPKEGPSILRIQQVVRGDSAAYFCASSPRQESNEQFFGPGTRLTVL.

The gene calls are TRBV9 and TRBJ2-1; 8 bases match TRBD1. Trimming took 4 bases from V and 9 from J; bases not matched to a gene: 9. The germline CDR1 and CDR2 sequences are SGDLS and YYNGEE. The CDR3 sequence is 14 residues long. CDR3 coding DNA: TGTGCCAGCAGCATAAGACAGGGGTCCGGTGAGCAGTTCTTC. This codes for CASSIRQGSGEQFF.

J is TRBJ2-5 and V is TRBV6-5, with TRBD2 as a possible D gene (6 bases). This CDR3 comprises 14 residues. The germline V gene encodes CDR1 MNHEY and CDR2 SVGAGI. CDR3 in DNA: TGTCCCACGGGGGATCTAAGTCTGCGAGAGACCCAGTACTTC. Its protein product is CPTGDLSLRETQYF.

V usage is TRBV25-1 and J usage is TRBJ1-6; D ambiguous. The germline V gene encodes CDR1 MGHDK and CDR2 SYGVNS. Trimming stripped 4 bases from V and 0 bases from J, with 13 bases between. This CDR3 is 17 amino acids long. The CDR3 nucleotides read TGTGCCAGCAGTGGCAAAACGCATAGCTCCTATAATTCACCCCTCCACTTT. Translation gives CASSGKTHSSYNSPLHF.

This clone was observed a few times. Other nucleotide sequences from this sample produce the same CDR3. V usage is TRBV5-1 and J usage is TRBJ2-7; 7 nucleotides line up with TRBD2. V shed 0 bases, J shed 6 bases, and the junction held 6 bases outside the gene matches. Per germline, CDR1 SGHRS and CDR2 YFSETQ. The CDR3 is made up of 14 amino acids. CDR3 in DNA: TGCGCCAGCAGCTTGGGGCGGGGGTTTGGCGAGCAGTACTTC. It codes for CASSLGRGFGEQYF. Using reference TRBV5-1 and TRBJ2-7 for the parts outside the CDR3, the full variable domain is KAGVTQTPRYLIKTRGQQVTLSCSPISGHRSVSWYQQTPGQGLQFLFEYFSETQRNKGNFPGRFSGRQFSNSRSEMNVSTLELGDSALYLCASSLGRGFGEQYFGPGTRLTVT.

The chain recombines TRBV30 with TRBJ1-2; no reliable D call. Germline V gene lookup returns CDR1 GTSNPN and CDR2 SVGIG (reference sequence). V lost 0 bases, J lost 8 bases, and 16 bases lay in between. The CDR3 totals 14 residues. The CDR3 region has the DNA TGTGCCTGGAGTGTACTTACGTTGCTGGGGGGCTACACCTTC. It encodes CAWSVLTLLGGYTF.

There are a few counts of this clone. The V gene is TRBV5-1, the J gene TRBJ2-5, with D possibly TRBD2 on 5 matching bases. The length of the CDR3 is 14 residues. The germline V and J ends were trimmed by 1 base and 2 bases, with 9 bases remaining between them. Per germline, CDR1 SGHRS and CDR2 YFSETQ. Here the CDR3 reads CASSLYGVQETQYF. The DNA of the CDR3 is TGCGCCAGCAGCTTGTACGGGGTTCAAGAGACCCAGTACTTC. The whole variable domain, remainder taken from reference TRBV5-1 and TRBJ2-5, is KAGVTQTPRYLIKTRGQQVTLSCSPISGHRSVSWYQQTPGQGLQFLFEYFSETQRNKGNFPGRFSGRQFSNSRSEMNVSTLELGDSALYLCASSLYGVQETQYFGPGTRLLVL.

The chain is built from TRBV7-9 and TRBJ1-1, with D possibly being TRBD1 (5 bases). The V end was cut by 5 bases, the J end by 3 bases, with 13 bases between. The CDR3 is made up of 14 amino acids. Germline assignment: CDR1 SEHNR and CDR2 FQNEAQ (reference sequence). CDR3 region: CASSRTTGYTEAFF. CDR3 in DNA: TGTGCCAGCAGCCGTACTACAGGTTACACTGAAGCTTTCTTT.

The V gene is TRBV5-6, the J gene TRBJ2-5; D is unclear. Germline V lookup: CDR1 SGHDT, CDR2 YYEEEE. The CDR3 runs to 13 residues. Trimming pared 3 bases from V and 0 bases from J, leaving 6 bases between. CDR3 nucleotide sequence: TGTGCCAGCAGCTCGTGGTACCAAGAGACCCAGTACTTC. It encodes CASSSWYQETQYF.

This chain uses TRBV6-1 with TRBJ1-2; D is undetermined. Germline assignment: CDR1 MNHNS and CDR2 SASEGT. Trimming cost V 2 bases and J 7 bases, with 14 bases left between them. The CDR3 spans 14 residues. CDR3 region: CASSELPESVGYTF. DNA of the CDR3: TGTGCCAGCAGTGAATTGCCGGAATCGGTTGGCTACACCTTC.

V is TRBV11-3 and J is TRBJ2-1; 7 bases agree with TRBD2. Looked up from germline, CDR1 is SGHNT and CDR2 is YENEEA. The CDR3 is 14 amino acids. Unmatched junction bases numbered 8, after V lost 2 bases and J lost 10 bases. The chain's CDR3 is CASSLTPLGGEQFF. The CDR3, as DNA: TGTGCCAGCAGCTTAACGCCCCTCGGGGGGGAGCAGTTCTTC.

CDR3 sequence reads: CASSEYRGRDEQYF. The DNA of the CDR3 is TGTGCCAGCAGCGAGTACAGGGGTAGAGACGAGCAGTACTTC. The J gene is TRBJ2-7, the V gene TRBV6-6; 7 bases are shared with TRBD1. With V trimmed by 6 bases and J by 5 bases, 10 bases remained unmatched. Germline V gives CDR1 MNHNY, CDR2 SVGAGI (reference sequence). CDR3 size: 14 residues.

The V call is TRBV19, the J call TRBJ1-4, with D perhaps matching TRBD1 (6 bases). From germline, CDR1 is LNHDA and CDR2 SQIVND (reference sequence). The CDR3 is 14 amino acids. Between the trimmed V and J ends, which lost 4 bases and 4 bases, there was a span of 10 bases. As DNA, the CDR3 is TGTGCCAGTAGTACCCAGGGGAGTAATGAAAAACTGTTTTTT. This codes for CASSTQGSNEKLFF. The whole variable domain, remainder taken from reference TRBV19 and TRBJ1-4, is DGGITQSPKYLFRKEGQNVTLSCEQNLNHDAMYWYRQDPGQGLRLIYYSQIVNDFQKGDIAEGYSVSREKKESFPLTVTSAQKNPTAFYLCASSTQGSNEKLFFGSGTQLSVL.

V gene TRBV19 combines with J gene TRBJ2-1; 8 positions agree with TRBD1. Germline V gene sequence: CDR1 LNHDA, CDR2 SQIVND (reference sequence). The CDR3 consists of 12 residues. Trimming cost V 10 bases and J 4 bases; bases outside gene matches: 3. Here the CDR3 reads CATRTGYNEQFF. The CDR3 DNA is TGTGCCACCCGGACAGGGTACAATGAGCAGTTCTTC. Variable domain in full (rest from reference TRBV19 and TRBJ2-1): DGGITQSPKYLFRKEGQNVTLSCEQNLNHDAMYWYRQDPGQGLRLIYYSQIVNDFQKGDIAEGYSVSREKKESFPLTVTSAQKNPTAFYLCATRTGYNEQFFGPGTRLTVL.

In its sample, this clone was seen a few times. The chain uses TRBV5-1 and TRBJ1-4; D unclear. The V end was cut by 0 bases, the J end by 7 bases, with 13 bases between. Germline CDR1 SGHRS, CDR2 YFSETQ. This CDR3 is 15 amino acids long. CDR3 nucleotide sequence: TGCGCCAGCAGCTTGGGGGGTCTGGAGGGTGAAAAACTGTTTTTT. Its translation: CASSLGGLEGEKLFF. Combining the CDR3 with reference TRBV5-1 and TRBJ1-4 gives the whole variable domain KAGVTQTPRYLIKTRGQQVTLSCSPISGHRSVSWYQQTPGQGLQFLFEYFSETQRNKGNFPGRFSGRQFSNSRSEMNVSTLELGDSALYLCASSLGGLEGEKLFFGSGTQLSVL.

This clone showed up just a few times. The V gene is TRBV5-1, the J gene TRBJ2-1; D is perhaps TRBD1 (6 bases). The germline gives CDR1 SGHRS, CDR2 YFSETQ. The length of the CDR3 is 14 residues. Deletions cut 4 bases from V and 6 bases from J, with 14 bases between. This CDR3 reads CASSPGGQINEQFF. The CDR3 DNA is TGCGCCAGCAGCCCAGGAGGACAGATCAATGAGCAGTTCTTC. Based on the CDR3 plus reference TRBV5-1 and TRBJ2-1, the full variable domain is KAGVTQTPRYLIKTRGQQVTLSCSPISGHRSVSWYQQTPGQGLQFLFEYFSETQRNKGNFPGRFSGRQFSNSRSEMNVSTLELGDSALYLCASSPGGQINEQFFGPGTRLTVL.

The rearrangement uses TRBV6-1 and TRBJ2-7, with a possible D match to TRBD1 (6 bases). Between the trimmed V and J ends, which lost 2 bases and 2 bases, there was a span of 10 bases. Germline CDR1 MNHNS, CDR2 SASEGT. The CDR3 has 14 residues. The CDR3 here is CASSEFTGPYEQYF. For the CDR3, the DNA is TGTGCCAGCAGTGAATTTACAGGGCCCTACGAGCAGTACTTC.